These 32 T cell receptor beta chains were sequenced from one sample in a study of cytomegalovirus exposure and HLA in healthy donors. PCR amplification relied on 60 Vbeta primers (plus 13 Jbeta primers). Libraries were prepared by immunoSEQ multiplex PCR; TCRdb keeps only in-frame clonotypes and omits some of them. The sample includes about 77,000 clones, approximately 78% of them seen just once. The material sequenced was PBMCs. These receptor sequences come from a man aged 40-49 years in good health and CMV-seronegative.

DNA for the CDR3: TGTGCCAGCAGCCGGAACATAGGGGGACAGGAGAACACCGGGGAGCTGTTTTTT. As protein: CASSRNIGGQENTGELFF. The rearrangement joins TRBV7-6 to TRBJ2-2, with 8 bases that match TRBD1. The V and J ends lost 5 bases and 1 base, in that order; junction bases with no gene match: 12. CDR1 SGHVS and CDR2 FNYEAQ come from the germline V gene. The CDR3 contains 18 residues.

This clone showed up just a few times. The chain links TRBV5-4 to TRBJ1-4; D is unclear. The CDR3 runs to 13 residues. The V end was cut by 6 bases, the J end by 5 bases, with 11 bases between. CDR1 SGHNT and CDR2 YYREEE come from the germline V gene (reference sequence). CDR3 protein: CASTTGTNEKLFF. CDR3 DNA: TGTGCCAGCACCACGGGTACGAATGAAAAACTGTTTTTT.

This sequence joins TRBV28 and TRBJ1-5; D remains ambiguous. V shed 2 bases and J shed 6 bases, with 14 bases lying between them. Germline V gives CDR1 MDHEN, CDR2 SYDVKM. This CDR3 region has 15 residues. The chain's CDR3 is CASSLRFRVFQPQHF. DNA of the CDR3: TGTGCCAGCAGTTTAAGATTTCGGGTTTTTCAGCCCCAGCATTTT.

The chain couples TRBV5-4 to TRBJ2-5; 9 bases are shared with TRBD2. V dropped 4 bases and J dropped 1; count of bases not matched to a gene: 8. This CDR3 spans 16 amino acids. From germline, CDR1 is SGHNT and CDR2 YYREEE (reference sequence). This chain's CDR3 is CASSHPTGLAQETQYF. The CDR3 DNA reads as TGTGCCAGCAGCCACCCTACGGGACTAGCCCAAGAGACCCAGTACTTC. Full variable domain (remainder filled in from reference TRBV5-4 and TRBJ2-5): ETGVTQSPTHLIKTRGQQVTLRCSSQSGHNTVSWYQQALGQGPQFIFQYYREEENGRGNFPPRFSGLQFPNYSSELNVNALELDDSALYLCASSHPTGLAQETQYFGPGTRLLVL.

The chain carries TRBV19 and TRBJ1-4; 8 positions agree with TRBD1. The germline V gene has CDR1 LNHDA and CDR2 SQIVND (reference sequence). Trimming cost V 10 bases and J 8 bases; bases outside gene matches: 6. This CDR3 contains 12 residues. DNA for the CDR3: TGTGCCACTCGACAGGGGTGGGAAAAACTGTTTTTT. It translates to CATRQGWEKLFF.

This chain uses TRBV7-6 with TRBJ2-5; D remains unclear. Germline values: CDR1 SGHVS, CDR2 FNYEAQ. CDR3 length: 15 amino acids. Between the trimmed V and J ends, which lost 5 bases and 5 bases, there was a span of 18 bases. CDR3 amino acids: CASSPRFEILETQYF. In nucleotides, the CDR3 is TGTGCCAGCAGCCCCCGGTTCGAGATTCTGGAGACCCAGTACTTC.

This clone appeared a few times. The V and J genes are TRBV30 and TRBJ2-5, with 11 bases aligning to TRBD2. The better agreement between TRBJ2-7 and the DNA end casts doubt on the J call. Germline V gene sequence: CDR1 GTSNPN, CDR2 SVGIG (reference sequence). The CDR3 has 15 residues. DNA for the CDR3: TGTGCCTGGAGTGAGGGTAGCGGGAGGGTCTACGAGCAGTACTTC. Protein: CAWSEGSGRVYEQYF.

This sequence joins TRBV10-2 and TRBJ1-2; 11 bases map to TRBD1. There are 17 residues in the CDR3. Germline loops: CDR1 WSHSY, CDR2 SAAADI. The V and J ends lost 2 bases and 1 base, in that order; junction bases with no gene match: 6. CDR3 DNA sequence: TGCGCCAGCAGTGAGAGGACAGGGGGCGCTTTTAACTATGGCTACACCTTC. It yields the protein CASSERTGGAFNYGYTF.

The V gene is TRBV6-1, the J gene TRBJ2-1; TRBD2 matches 13 bases. There are 15 residues in the CDR3. Germline V gives CDR1 MNHNS, CDR2 SASEGT. The V segment lost 4 bases and the J segment 10 bases; nucleotides outside the gene matches: 7. The CDR3 loop is CASSGTSGRGGEQFF. The CDR3 DNA reads TGTGCCAGCAGTGGGACTAGCGGGAGAGGAGGAGAGCAGTTCTTC.

This clone was counted only a few times. The chain uses TRBV6-5 and TRBJ2-2, with D tentatively TRBD1 (5 bases). The CDR3 length is 15 residues. Germline V lookup: CDR1 MNHEY, CDR2 SVGAGI. V lost 5 bases and J 4 bases, leaving 14 bases between the germline ends. DNA of the CDR3: TGTGCCAGCAGTGCACAGGTATTGGGCACCGGGGAGCTGTTTTTT. Protein product: CASSAQVLGTGELFF.

J is TRBJ2-7 and V is TRBV4-1, with D hard to call. The V and J ends lost 1 base and 3 bases respectively, with 7 bases between them. CDR3 length: 13 amino acids. Germline V gene lookup returns CDR1 MGHRA and CDR2 YSYEKL. The CDR3: CASSQGDGYEQYF. The CDR3 DNA sequence: TGCGCCAGCAGCCAAGGAGATGGCTACGAGCAGTACTTC.

The chain has TRBV20-1 and TRBJ2-3, with D perhaps TRBD2 (6 bases). Germline V gives CDR1 DFQATT, CDR2 SNEGSKA (reference sequence). Trimming left V 3 bases short and J 14 bases short, with 15 bases between. This CDR3 spans 11 amino acids. The CDR3 region is CSARVGLATYF. CDR3 DNA: TGCAGTGCTAGGGTGGGGCTAGCGACGTATTTT.

The chain links TRBV18 to TRBJ1-1, with a tentative D call TRBD1 (6 bases). The V end lost 0 bases, the J end lost 4 bases, and 12 bases lay between the germline ends. The CDR3 extends over 15 amino acids. Germline V gene lookup returns CDR1 KGHSH and CDR2 LQKENI. The CDR3 DNA reads as TGTGCCAGCTCACCACCGAGGGGGAGTGGCACTGAAGCTTTCTTT. The encoded protein is CASSPPRGSGTEAFF. Together with reference TRBV18 and TRBJ1-1, the CDR3 gives the full variable domain: NAGVMQNPRHLVRRRGQEARLRCSPMKGHSHVYWYRQLPEEGLKFMVYLQKENIIDESGMPKERFSAEFPKEGPSILRIQQVVRGDSAAYFCASSPPRGSGTEAFFGQGTRLTVV.

This clone came up a few times. CDR3 residues: CASSLAGTGIHEAFF. CDR3 nucleotides: TGTGCCAGCAGCTTAGCCGGGACAGGGATCCATGAAGCTTTCTTT. This chain joins TRBV7-2 and TRBJ1-1; TRBD1 aligns across 9 bases. The CDR3 loop spans 15 amino acids. Trimming removed 0 bases from V and 7 bases from J; junction bases left unmatched: 6. The germline V gene has CDR1 SGHTA and CDR2 FQGNSA.

The V gene is TRBV5-4, the J gene TRBJ2-3, with unresolved D. There are 13 residues in the CDR3. The V gene's germline CDR1 is SGHNT and CDR2 YYREEE (reference sequence). V lost 10 bases to trimming and J lost 2 bases, with 14 bases between them. In nucleotides, the CDR3 is TGTGCCGGTAGAGCGTACTTCACAGATACGCAGTATTTT. This sequence encodes CAGRAYFTDTQYF.

V usage is TRBV13 and J usage is TRBJ1-2; D may be TRBD1 (6 bases). Germline-derived CDR1 and CDR2 are PRHDT and FYEKMQ (reference sequence). Trimming pared 0 bases from V and 4 bases from J, leaving 12 bases between. The CDR3 is made up of 15 amino acids. CDR3: CASSLGQGLSYGYTF. CDR3 DNA sequence: TGTGCCAGCAGCTTAGGTCAGGGGCTTTCCTATGGCTACACCTTC. Supplemented by reference TRBV13 and TRBJ1-2, the full variable domain reads AAGVIQSPRHLIKEKRETATLKCYPIPRHDTVYWYQQGPGQDPQFLISFYEKMQSDKGSIPDRFSAQQFSDYHSELNMSSLELGDSALYFCASSLGQGLSYGYTFGSGTRLTVV.

The CDR3 DNA follows: TGCGCCAGCAGCTTGGCACCGGGACTAGCGGGAGCAGCCTATGTGGATACGCAGTATTTT. Protein sequence: CASSLAPGLAGAAYVDTQYF. V usage is TRBV5-1 and J usage is TRBJ2-3; 14 bases are shared with TRBD2. From germline, CDR1 is SGHRS and CDR2 YFSETQ. The CDR3 runs 20 residues. V lost 0 bases, J lost 6 bases, and 15 bases stayed unmatched.

The rearrangement links TRBV7-2 to TRBJ2-2; unclear D gene. Trimming stripped 1 base from V and 4 bases from J, with 7 bases between. CDR3 length: 14 amino acids. The germline CDR1 and CDR2 sequences are SGHTA and FQGNSA. CDR3 in amino acids: CASSLGQPTGELFF. The CDR3 nucleotides are TGTGCCAGCAGCTTAGGACAACCCACCGGGGAGCTGTTTTTT.

J is TRBJ2-4 and V is TRBV4-1, with 10 positions matching TRBD2. CDR3 length: 15 amino acids. CDR1 MGHRA and CDR2 YSYEKL come from the germline V gene. J lost 1 base, V lost 6 bases, and 3 bases had no gene match. The CDR3 region is CASSFSGRAKNIQYF. The CDR3 coding sequence is TGCGCCAGCAGTTTTAGCGGGAGGGCCAAAAACATTCAGTACTTC.

This sequence joins TRBV21-1 and TRBJ2-1; the D call of TRBD2 is as the table states it, not checked on the DNA. TRBV21-1 is termed a pseudogene. This CDR3 spans 17 amino acids. The CDR3 DNA reads as TGTGCCAGCAGCAAGGCCCCGACTAGCGGGAGGGGCAATGAGCAGTTCTTC. As protein: CASSKAPTSGRGNEQFF.

The J gene is TRBJ2-1, the V gene TRBV7-9; maybe TRBD2 (6 bases). Germline CDR1 is SEHNR and CDR2 is FQNEAQ (reference sequence). The V and J ends lost 0 bases and 3 bases respectively, with 9 bases between them. This CDR3 region has 15 residues. This chain's CDR3 is CASSLAGGHYNEQFF. DNA for the CDR3: TGTGCCAGCAGCTTAGCGGGAGGCCACTACAATGAGCAGTTCTTC.

This clone was counted only a few times. J is TRBJ1-2 and V is TRBV7-2; the match to TRBD1 covers 8 bases. Germline V CDR1 and CDR2: SGHTA, FQGNSA. The J segment lost 4 bases and the V segment lost 5 bases, leaving 12 bases of the junction unmatched. The CDR3 sequence is 16 residues long. As DNA, the CDR3 is TGTGCCAGCAGCCCTGACAGGGGAGCGGCTATCTATGGCTACACCTTC. Its protein is CASSPDRGAAIYGYTF. The full variable domain, its missing parts supplied by reference TRBV7-2 and TRBJ1-2, is GAGVSQSPSNKVTEKGKDVELRCDPISGHTALYWYRQSLGQGLEFLIYFQGNSAPDKSGLPSDRFSAERTGGSVSTLTIQRTQQEDSAVYLCASSPDRGAAIYGYTFGSGTRLTVV.

The chain recombines TRBV28 with TRBJ2-4; 9 positions match TRBD2. CDR1 is MDHEN, CDR2 SYDVKM, per germline. This CDR3 contains 14 residues. Trimming at V came to 4 bases and at J to 8 bases, leaving 6 bases not matched to a gene. The CDR3 spells CASSWTSEAYIQYF. Here the CDR3 DNA reads TGTGCCAGCAGTTGGACTAGCGAGGCCTACATTCAGTACTTC.

This chain connects TRBV6-5 to TRBJ2-7; 9 bases line up with TRBD1. J lost 7 bases, V lost 0 bases, and 10 bases had no gene match. The length of the CDR3 is 16 residues. Germline V gene data show CDR1 as MNHEY and CDR2 as SVGAGI. CDR3 protein: CASSYSRDRVSSEQYF. The DNA for the CDR3 is TGTGCCAGCAGTTACTCAAGGGACAGGGTCTCGTCTGAGCAGTACTTC.

The rearrangement joins TRBV7-9 to TRBJ2-1; a possible D gene is TRBD1 (5 bases). This CDR3 is 14 amino acids long. Germline lookup yields CDR1 SEHNR and CDR2 FQNEAQ (reference sequence). The germline V and J ends were trimmed by 6 bases and 10 bases, with 19 bases remaining between them. CDR3 sequence: CASRGVQTVGEQFF. DNA of the CDR3: TGTGCCAGCAGAGGGGTTCAGACCGTTGGCGAGCAGTTCTTC.

There are a few counts of this clone. V usage is TRBV6-5 and J usage is TRBJ2-7, with 9 positions matching TRBD1. Germline V gene sequence: CDR1 MNHEY, CDR2 SVGAGI. The V segment lost 6 bases and the J segment 5 bases; nucleotides outside the gene matches: 11. This CDR3 is built from 15 residues. CDR3 bases: TGTGCCAGCAGCCGCTCAACAGGGGGCCGGAACGAGCAGTACTTC. Protein product: CASSRSTGGRNEQYF.

The gene calls are TRBV28 and TRBJ2-7, with TRBD1 matching 9 bases. This CDR3 region has 14 residues. After removal of 7 bases from V and 2 bases from J, the junction contained 6 bases not matched to a gene. Germline V gene data show CDR1 as MDHEN and CDR2 as SYDVKM. CDR3 nucleotides: TGTGCCAGCATCGGGGACAGGGCTGCCTACGAGCAGTACTTC. It specifies CASIGDRAAYEQYF.

Details on this clone: At one end, the junction sequence differs from germline, possibly due to a read error. The chain couples TRBV7-7 to TRBJ2-7; D is ambiguous. Looked up from germline, CDR1 is SSHAT and CDR2 is FNYEAQ (reference sequence). The CDR3 consists of 14 residues. The CDR3 loop is CASSLAPGAYEQYF. CDR3 in DNA: TGTGCTAGCAGCTTAGCCCCGGGTGCCTACGAGCAGTACTTC.

This clone was counted only a few times. The chain links TRBV7-6 to TRBJ2-7; D might be TRBD1 (6 bases). Germline V gene lookup returns CDR1 SGHVS and CDR2 FNYEAQ. Trimming removed 5 bases from V and 2 bases from J, with 13 bases in between. The CDR3 is 14 amino acids. CDR3 in DNA: TGTGCCAGCAGCCGGACAGTCGGAACCTACGAGCAGTACTTC. This sequence encodes CASSRTVGTYEQYF. The full variable domain, its missing parts supplied by reference TRBV7-6 and TRBJ2-7, is GAGVSQSPRYKVTKRGQDVALRCDPISGHVSLYWYRQALGQGPEFLTYFNYEAQQDKSGLPNDRFSAERPEGSISTLTIQRTEQRDSAMYRCASSRTVGTYEQYFGPGTRLTVT.

The chain couples TRBV6-6 to TRBJ1-2, with TRBD1 identical over 7 bases. V was clipped by 2 bases and J by 7 bases; unmatched bases: 7. This CDR3 is built from 14 residues. Germline assignment: CDR1 MNHNY and CDR2 SVGAGI (reference sequence). The CDR3, as DNA: TGTGCCAGCAGTTACGCCCGACAGGGTGGTGGCTACACCTTC. Translating gives CASSYARQGGGYTF.

The chain has TRBV18 and TRBJ2-7; maybe TRBD2 (5 bases). The ends were cut back, 3 bases at V and 1 base at J, with 10 bases in the middle. This CDR3 spans 14 amino acids. Germline CDR1 and CDR2: KGHSH and LQKENI. CDR3 in amino acids: CASSPLAGSYEQYF. CDR3 DNA: TGTGCCAGCTCACCTCTAGCTGGGTCCTACGAGCAGTACTTC.

The chain joins TRBV30 to TRBJ2-1; 11 bases align to TRBD2. J was trimmed by 8 bases and V by 8 bases; bases with no gene match: 20. Looked up from germline, CDR1 is GTSNPN and CDR2 is SVGIG (reference sequence). The CDR3 totals 17 residues. CDR3 protein: CAPSILQLAGERDEQFF. The CDR3 coding sequence is TGTGCCCCGTCCATCCTTCAACTAGCGGGAGAAAGGGATGAGCAGTTCTTC.